Sequencing of this TCR beta chain was carried out in a study of blood T cell repertoires in COVID-19. Across the study: Some COVID-19 samples were acute and others convalescent; all came from the United States, Italy and Spain. Sample material is recorded as cDNA or gDNA derived from T cells, B-cell-depleted T cells, or PBMCs.

Trimming stripped 1 base from V and 1 base from J, with 8 bases between. The germline V gene has CDR1 LGHNA and CDR2 YSLEER. The CDR3 sequence is 15 residues long. Study processing details: Nucleated cell counts were estimated from reference gene primer amplification. The protocol was immunoSEQ multiplex PCR, while the TCRdb copy is restricted to in-frame clones and leaves out a portion. V and J calls and clone size are given by that table; D and trimming were obtained from the DNA. The profile covers roughly 190,000 clones, with around nine tenths appearing a single time and roughly 6% taken by the ten largest.

The rearrangement uses TRBV4-3 and TRBJ2-1, with D tentatively TRBD2 (5 bases). The sequencing input was peripheral blood. The source is a man in his forties or fifties with active or convalescent COVID-19. In DNA, the CDR3 is TGCGCCAGCAGCCAAGGAGGGTCATCCTACAATGAGCAGTTCTTC. This encodes CASSQGGSSYNEQFF.